This note documents a single T cell receptor (beta chain) sequence. Its antigen is still unknown. Indicated treatment: oral pan-JAK inhibitor, 5-10 mg twice daily. From PBMCs, CD4+ and CD8+ T cells were sorted. cDNA reverse transcribed from extracted RNA served as the sequencing template. Profiled with immunoSEQ multiplex PCR; TCRdb holds only in-frame clones, not every one. The sample records 200,000 to 250,000 clones, under 70% being singletons. This record belongs to a study of CD8+ T cells in alopecia areata. Study observations and caveats: Affected scalp, especially in alopecia totalis/universalis, had a higher clonality than normal scalp did.

This TCR was sampled from a human donor with alopecia areata. Sequenced material: CD4+ T cells sorted from blood, taken at approximately week 44, from a patient treated with tofacitinib.

CDR3 in DNA: TGCAGCGTCCAAAGCACAGGGGCCCTCACCGGGGAGCTGTTTTTT. Its translation is CSVQSTGALTGELFF. The chain combines TRBV29-1 with TRBJ2-2; 7 bases align to TRBD1. The germline V gene has CDR1 SQVTM and CDR2 ANQGSEA. J was trimmed by 4 bases and V by 6 bases; bases with no gene match: 11. The CDR3 is made up of 15 amino acids.